The TCR beta chain under discussion was sequenced for a study of cytomegalovirus exposure and HLA in healthy donors. The PCR employed 60 Vbeta primers together with 13 Jbeta primers. Profiled with immunoSEQ multiplex PCR; TCRdb holds only in-frame clones, not every one. Of about 120,000 clones listed, around three quarters were seen once; the top ten hold less than 3%. This clone occurred a few times. Although they were nominally healthy when sampled, donors likely had unrecorded immune exposures. Germline-derived CDR1 and CDR2 are MNHNY and SVGAGI (reference sequence). The CDR3 is 14 amino acids. Deletions cut 6 bases from V and 1 base from J, with 9 bases between.

This receptor was obtained from a woman in her thirties or forties in good health and CMV-seropositive. Sequenced sample: PBMCs. The chain is built from TRBV6-6 and TRBJ1-4; D call uncertain. The CDR3 DNA reads TGTGCCAGCAGCCGACAAGAAACTAATGAAAAACTGTTTTTT. Amino acid sequence: CASSRQETNEKLFF.